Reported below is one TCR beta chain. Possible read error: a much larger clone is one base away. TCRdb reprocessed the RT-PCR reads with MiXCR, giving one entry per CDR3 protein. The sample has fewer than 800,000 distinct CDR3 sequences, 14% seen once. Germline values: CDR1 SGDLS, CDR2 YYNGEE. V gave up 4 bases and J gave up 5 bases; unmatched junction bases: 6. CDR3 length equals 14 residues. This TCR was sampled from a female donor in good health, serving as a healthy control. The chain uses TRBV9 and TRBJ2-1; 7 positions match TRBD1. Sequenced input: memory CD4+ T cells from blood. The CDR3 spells CASSIDRVNNEQFF. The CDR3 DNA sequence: TGTGCCAGCAGCATAGACAGGGTAAACAATGAGCAGTTCTTC. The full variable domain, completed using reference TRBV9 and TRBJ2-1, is DSGVTQTPKHLITATGQRVTLRCSPRSGDLSVYWYQQSLDQGLQFLIQYYNGEERAKGNILERFSAQQFPDLHSELNLSSLELGDSALYFCASSIDRVNNEQFFGPGTRLTVL.